These 14 T cell receptor beta chains were sequenced from one sample in a study of T cell changes during pregnancy in multiple sclerosis. Some clones are missing from TCRdb's copy, which holds only in-frame ones; the method was immunoSEQ multiplex PCR. The sample has some 60,000 clones; 90% to 95% are singletons. The sample consisted of peripheral blood, taken before pregnancy. The receptors come from a female donor with multiple sclerosis, enrolled in a pregnancy study.

The genes are TRBV18 and TRBJ2-7; 8 bases agree with TRBD1. V was clipped by 3 bases and J by 2 bases; unmatched bases: 3. The length of the CDR3 is 14 residues. Germline V CDR1 and CDR2: KGHSH, LQKENI. CDR3 sequence (DNA): TGTGCCAGCTCACCCGACAGGGGCGCCTACGAGCAGTACTTC. Translation: CASSPDRGAYEQYF.

This sequence joins TRBV27 and TRBJ2-5; D is uncertain. V lost 5 bases, J lost 1 base, and 14 bases lay in between. The CDR3 contains 15 residues. Germline lookup yields CDR1 MNHEY and CDR2 SMNVEV (reference sequence). CDR3 nucleotide sequence: TGTGCCAGCAGTCACTTGGTCGGGTTCCAAGAGACCCAGTACTTC. It is translated as CASSHLVGFQETQYF.

The V call is TRBV19, the J call TRBJ1-2, with D possibly TRBD1 on 6 matching bases. The CDR3 consists of 13 residues. The V end lost 7 bases, the J end lost 7 bases, and 16 bases lay between the germline ends. In germline, CDR1 is LNHDA, CDR2 SQIVND (reference sequence). The CDR3 is CASTRSVGAGYTF. DNA of the CDR3: TGTGCCAGTACCCGATCCGTGGGGGCTGGCTACACCTTC.

The rearrangement links TRBV5-6 to TRBJ2-1; D possibly corresponds to TRBD2 (6 bases). The CDR3 sequence is 16 residues long. Germline-derived CDR1 and CDR2 are SGHDT and YYEEEE. V was shortened by 4 bases and J by 0 bases, with 14 bases between the two germline ends. DNA of the CDR3: TGTGCCAGCAGCCCCGCATCCGGGAGCTCCTACAATGAGCAGTTCTTC. Residues: CASSPASGSSYNEQFF.

The rearrangement uses TRBV7-9 and TRBJ2-5; 7 bases match TRBD1. This CDR3 is built from 16 residues. CDR1 is SEHNR, CDR2 FQNEAQ, per germline (reference sequence). V lost 0 bases and J lost 4; bases outside the gene matches: 8. This CDR3 is CASSLALGQARETQYF. Written as DNA, the CDR3 is TGTGCCAGCAGCTTAGCGCTCGGACAGGCACGAGAGACCCAGTACTTC. The full variable domain, with the rest looked up from reference TRBV7-9 and TRBJ2-5, is DTGVSQNPRHKITKRGQNVTFRCDPISEHNRLYWYRQTLGQGPEFLTYFQNEAQLEKSRLLSDRFSAERPKGSFSTLEIQRTEQGDSAMYLCASSLALGQARETQYFGPGTRLLVL.

The chain employs TRBV11-2 and TRBJ2-7; 10 positions match TRBD1. V lost 5 bases to trimming and J lost 5 bases; unmatched junction nucleotides: 9. The CDR3 spans 15 residues. Germline values: CDR1 SGHAT, CDR2 FQNNGV. CDR3 nucleotide sequence: TGTGCCAGCAGCCTCAGACAGGGGGCGGTTCACGAGCAGTACTTC. This codes for CASSLRQGAVHEQYF.

V usage is TRBV19 and J usage is TRBJ1-5; perhaps TRBD1 as D (5 bases). Germline CDR1 is LNHDA and CDR2 is SQIVND (reference sequence). The CDR3 length is 17 residues. The V end was cut by 2 bases, the J end by 7 bases, with 21 bases between. Written as DNA, the CDR3 is TGTGCCAGTAGTATAATACTGAGGTGGCAGGGTAACCAGCCCCAGCATTTT. This encodes CASSIILRWQGNQPQHF.

This clone was seen only a few times. This chain joins TRBV6-1 and TRBJ2-3, with D perhaps matching TRBD2 (5 bases). The CDR3 runs to 13 residues. Germline CDR1 is MNHNS and CDR2 is SASEGT. Trimming took off 6 bases at V and 0 bases at J, with 7 bases between the two ends. Here the CDR3 DNA reads TGTGCCAGCAGCTGGACTAGCACAGATACGCAGTATTTT. Translating gives CASSWTSTDTQYF.

The rearrangement uses TRBV6-5 and TRBJ2-2; D is unresolved. CDR1 is MNHEY, CDR2 SVGAGI, per germline. The CDR3 runs to 11 residues. Trimming took off 5 bases at V and 5 bases at J, with 3 bases between the two ends. CDR3 sequence reads: CASSHTGELFF. CDR3 nucleotide sequence: TGTGCCAGCAGTCATACCGGGGAGCTGTTTTTT.

Only one count was recorded for this clone. This chain connects TRBV5-1 to TRBJ1-5, with D unresolved. This CDR3 is 14 amino acids long. V lost 3 bases to trimming and J lost 5 bases, with 12 bases between them. Germline values: CDR1 SGHRS, CDR2 YFSETQ. CDR3 protein: CASSSDGEDQPQHF. The CDR3 region has the DNA TGCGCCAGCAGCTCGGACGGGGAGGATCAGCCCCAGCATTTT.

The chain joins TRBV7-8 to TRBJ2-7, with D tentatively TRBD2 (6 bases). The CDR3 runs to 15 residues. Per the germline V gene, CDR1 is SGHVS and CDR2 is FQNEAQ. Trimming removed 6 bases from V and 1 base from J, with 16 bases in between. In DNA, the CDR3 is TGTGCCAGCAGTTTGCTGCGCGGGGTGTCCTACGAGCAGTACTTC. This translates into CASSLLRGVSYEQYF. Based on the CDR3 plus reference TRBV7-8 and TRBJ2-7, the full variable domain is GAGVSQSPRYKVAKRGQDVALRCDPISGHVSLFWYQQALGQGPEFLTYFQNEAQLDKSGLPSDRFFAERPEGSVSTLKIQRTQQEDSAVYLCASSLLRGVSYEQYFGPGTRLTVT.

The J gene is TRBJ2-7, the V gene TRBV18; the D gene is possibly TRBD2 (5 bases). The CDR3 has 15 residues. V lost 5 bases to trimming and J lost 6 bases, with 20 bases between them. Germline V CDR1 and CDR2: KGHSH, LQKENI. The CDR3 here is CASSSLPLSRGEQYF. CDR3 DNA sequence: TGTGCCAGCTCATCCCTGCCCCTTTCTCGGGGCGAGCAGTACTTC.

This clone was seen a single time. The chain joins TRBV11-2 to TRBJ2-3; TRBD1 matches at 10 bases. Germline CDR1 reads SGHAT; CDR2 reads FQNNGV. Trimming removed 5 bases from V and 3 bases from J; junction bases left unmatched: 5. CDR3 length: 15 residues. The DNA for the CDR3 is TGTGCCAGCAGCCCGGGACAGGGGAGGACAGATACGCAGTATTTT. It is translated as CASSPGQGRTDTQYF.

This clone was seen once. This chain connects TRBV11-2 to TRBJ2-5; 9 nucleotides align to TRBD2. V was clipped by 1 base and J by 2 bases; unmatched bases: 5. The CDR3 runs to 16 residues. From germline, CDR1 is SGHAT and CDR2 FQNNGV. The CDR3 nucleotides are TGTGCCAGCAGCTTAGGTCTAGCGGGGAGACAAGAGACCCAGTACTTC. Translation: CASSLGLAGRQETQYF.